Below, 8 T cell receptor beta chains from the same sample are listed, as sequenced in a study of PD-1 blockade in classical Hodgkin lymphoma. The patients all showed relapse after autologous stem cell transplantation, while their brentuximab vedotin exposure varied. The assay was immunoSEQ multiplex PCR, and TCRdb's table has in-frame clones only and misses some. Here the sample spans roughly 41,000 clones, 88% being singletons. Source: peripheral blood mononuclear cells (PBMCs), taken before the second cycle of nivolumab. The source is a human donor with classical Hodgkin lymphoma.

This chain connects TRBV5-1 to TRBJ2-1, with 7 bases aligning to TRBD2. Unmatched junction bases numbered 6, after V lost 0 bases and J lost 6 bases. This CDR3 is 15 amino acids long. Per the germline V gene, CDR1 is SGHRS and CDR2 is YFSETQ. The CDR3 coding sequence is TGCGCCAGCAGCTTGGGGACTAGAGGCTCCAATGAGCAGTTCTTC. Translating it yields CASSLGTRGSNEQFF.

The chain employs TRBV2 and TRBJ1-4; 9 bases align to TRBD1. The V gene end was trimmed by 5 bases and the J gene end by 6 bases; junction bases not matched to a gene: 7. Germline values: CDR1 SNHLY, CDR2 FYNNEI. The CDR3 covers 15 residues. CDR3 residues: CASSLFRDRDEKLFF. The CDR3, as DNA: TGTGCCAGCAGTTTATTCCGGGACAGGGATGAAAAACTGTTTTTT.

The J gene is TRBJ2-1, the V gene TRBV5-1; D perhaps matches TRBD2 (6 bases). The CDR3 is 15 amino acids. Germline values: CDR1 SGHRS, CDR2 YFSETQ. Trimming left V 5 bases short and J 4 bases short, with 16 bases between. Written as DNA, the CDR3 is TGCGCCAGCAGTGTGGACTATTTGCAATACAATGAGCAGTTCTTC. Translation: CASSVDYLQYNEQFF.

CDR3 residues: CAWSEQYEQYF. The CDR3 DNA reads as TGTGCCTGGAGTGAGCAGTACGAGCAGTACTTC. The J gene is TRBJ2-7, the V gene TRBV30; D not certain. Trimming left V 1 base short and J 4 bases short, with 5 bases between. Germline CDR1 is GTSNPN and CDR2 is SVGIG (reference sequence). This CDR3 region has 11 residues.

The genes are TRBV7-8 and TRBJ2-3; no definite D call. V was clipped by 1 base and J by 2 bases, with 16 bases between them. The CDR3 loop spans 17 amino acids. Germline-derived CDR1 and CDR2 are SGHVS and FQNEAQ. CDR3: CASSLVMTRAPTDTQYF. The DNA for the CDR3 is TGTGCCAGCAGCTTAGTAATGACAAGGGCCCCCACAGATACGCAGTATTTT.

This clone was observed a few times. The rearrangement uses TRBV13 and TRBJ2-2; 7 bases match TRBD2. The CDR3 has 16 amino acids. Germline V gene sequence: CDR1 PRHDT, CDR2 FYEKMQ (reference sequence). V lost 4 bases, J lost 5 bases, and 10 bases stayed unmatched. The CDR3 DNA is TGTGCCAGCAGCTCCGTATGGGAGGGCAGGACCGGGGAGCTGTTTTTT. It encodes CASSSVWEGRTGELFF.

This clone was counted a single time. The chain couples TRBV25-1 to TRBJ2-1, with 9 bases fitting TRBD2. The trim removed 8 bases at V and 9 bases at J, leaving 17 bases unmatched. From germline, CDR1 is MGHDK and CDR2 SYGVNS. The length of the CDR3 is 16 residues. The CDR3 reads CASAVAGTSLSGEQFF. The DNA of the CDR3 is TGTGCCAGCGCCGTTGCCGGGACTAGCCTATCTGGTGAGCAGTTCTTC.

The chain recombines TRBV9 with TRBJ2-7; 10 nucleotides agree with TRBD2. This CDR3 comprises 15 residues. Germline CDR1 and CDR2: SGDLS and YYNGEE. V was pared by 3 bases and J by 3 bases, with 6 bases of the junction left unmatched. The CDR3 nucleotides read TGTGCCAGCAGCGCCGGGACTAGCGTACGCTACGAGCAGTACTTC. It codes for CASSAGTSVRYEQYF.